The subject of this entry is one T cell receptor beta chain. Unmatched junction bases numbered 5, after V lost 7 bases and J lost 0 bases. The CDR3 runs 14 residues. The germline CDR1 and CDR2 sequences are MNHNS and SASEGT. Using immunoSEQ multiplex PCR, the repertoire was profiled, and TCRdb retains in-frame clones only, with some absent. The sample has 80,000 to 90,000 clones; over 90% are singletons. This sample is drawn from a study of technical replicates of blood from several donors. This receptor was identified in a human donor in good health. The source material was T cells isolated from PBMCs. This chain uses TRBV6-1 with TRBJ1-1, with TRBD1 matching 7 bases. DNA of the CDR3: TGTGCCAGCACATTGGGACAGATGAACACTGAAGCTTTCTTT. It codes for CASTLGQMNTEAFF.